This T cell receptor beta chain was sequenced in a study of cytomegalovirus exposure and HLA in healthy donors. At the level of the study: Early released data had about 80 million unique TCRs, all coming from HLA-typed donors. Study-level results: Rarity held for most TCR sequences, but there were some public TCRs that occurred in many donors. Several top significant clusters appeared, in a later analysis, to be linked to common viral pathogens.

Concerning this clone itself: Its antigen is currently unknown.

Each donor's status was that of a healthy bone marrow donor. PCR employed 60 Vbeta and 13 Jbeta primers. Some clones are missing from TCRdb's copy, which holds only in-frame ones; the method was immunoSEQ multiplex PCR. This listing includes just over 150,000 clones. Material: PBMCs. The source of this sequence is a man aged 25 to 40 in good health and CMV-seronegative.

DNA for the CDR3: TGTGCCAGCAGTGATACTCACCCCGTCCTAGCGGGAGATTCCTACGAGCAGTACTTC. Its protein product is CASSDTHPVLAGDSYEQYF. This chain connects TRBV6-1 to TRBJ2-7; 10 positions agree with TRBD2. V lost 3 bases, J lost 1 base, and 15 bases stayed unmatched. This CDR3 region has 19 residues. Germline CDR1 and CDR2: MNHNS and SASEGT.